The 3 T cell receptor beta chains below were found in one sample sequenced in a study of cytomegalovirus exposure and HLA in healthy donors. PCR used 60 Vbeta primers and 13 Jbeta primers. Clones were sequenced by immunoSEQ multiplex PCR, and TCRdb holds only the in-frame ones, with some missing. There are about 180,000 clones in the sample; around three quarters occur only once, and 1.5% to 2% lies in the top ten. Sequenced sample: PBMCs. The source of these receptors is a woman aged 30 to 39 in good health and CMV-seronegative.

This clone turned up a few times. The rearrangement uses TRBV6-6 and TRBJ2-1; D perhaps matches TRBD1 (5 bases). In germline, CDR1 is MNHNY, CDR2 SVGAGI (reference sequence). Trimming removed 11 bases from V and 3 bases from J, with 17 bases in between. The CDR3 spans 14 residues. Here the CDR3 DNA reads TGTGCCGGCAAAGACAGTGAGTTCTACAATGAGCAGTTCTTC. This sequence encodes CAGKDSEFYNEQFF.

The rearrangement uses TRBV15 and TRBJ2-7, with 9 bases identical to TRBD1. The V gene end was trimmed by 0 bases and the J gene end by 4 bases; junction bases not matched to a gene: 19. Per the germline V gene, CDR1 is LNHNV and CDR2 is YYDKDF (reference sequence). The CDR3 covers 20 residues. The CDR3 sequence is CATSRDGWTGEPYPKYEQYF. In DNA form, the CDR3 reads TGTGCCACCAGCAGAGATGGGTGGACAGGGGAACCTTACCCCAAATACGAGCAGTACTTC.

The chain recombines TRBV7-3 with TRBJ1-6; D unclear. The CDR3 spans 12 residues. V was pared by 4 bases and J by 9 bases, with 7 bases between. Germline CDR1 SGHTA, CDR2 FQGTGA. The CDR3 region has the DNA TGTGCCAGCAGCTCCGGAGGTTCACCCCTCCACTTT. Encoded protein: CASSSGGSPLHF. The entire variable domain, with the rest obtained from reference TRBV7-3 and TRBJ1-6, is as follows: GAGVSQTPSNKVTEKGKYVELRCDPISGHTALYWYRQSLGQGPEFLIYFQGTGAADDSGLPNDRFFAVRPEGSVSTLKIQRTERGDSAVYLCASSSGGSPLHFGNGTRLTVT.